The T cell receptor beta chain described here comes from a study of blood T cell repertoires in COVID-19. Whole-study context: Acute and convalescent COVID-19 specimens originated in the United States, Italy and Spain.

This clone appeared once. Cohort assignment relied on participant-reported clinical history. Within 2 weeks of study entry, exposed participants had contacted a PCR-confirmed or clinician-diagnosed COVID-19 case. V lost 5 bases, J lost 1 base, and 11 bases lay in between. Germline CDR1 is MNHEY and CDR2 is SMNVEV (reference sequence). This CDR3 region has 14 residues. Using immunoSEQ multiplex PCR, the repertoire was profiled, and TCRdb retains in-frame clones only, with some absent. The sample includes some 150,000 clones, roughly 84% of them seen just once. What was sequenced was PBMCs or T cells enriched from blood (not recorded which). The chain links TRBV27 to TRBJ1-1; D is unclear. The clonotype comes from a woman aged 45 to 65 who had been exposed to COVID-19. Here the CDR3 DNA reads TGTGCCAGCAGTATCAAAGGGAGGAACACTGAAGCTTTCTTT. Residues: CASSIKGRNTEAFF.